The 32 T cell receptor beta chains presented below share a single source sample, sequenced in a study of cytomegalovirus exposure and HLA in healthy donors. It was with 60 Vbeta and 13 Jbeta primers that the PCR ran. Some clones are missing from TCRdb's copy, which holds only in-frame ones; the method was immunoSEQ multiplex PCR. The sample has around 100,000 clones; roughly four fifths are singletons. The source material was PBMCs. These receptors came from a female donor in good health and CMV-seropositive.

The chain links TRBV5-6 to TRBJ2-3; 10 bases align to TRBD1. The CDR3 is made up of 18 amino acids. Germline assignment: CDR1 SGHDT and CDR2 YYEEEE. Trimming cost V 4 bases and J 0 bases; bases outside gene matches: 11. The CDR3 here is CASSPGQGMRVSTDTQYF. In DNA form, the CDR3 reads TGTGCCAGCAGCCCGGGACAGGGGATGAGAGTGAGCACAGATACGCAGTATTTT. Supplemented by reference TRBV5-6 and TRBJ2-3, the full variable domain reads DAGVTQSPTHLIKTRGQQVTLRCSPKSGHDTVSWYQQALGQGPQFIFQYYEEEERQRGNFPDRFSGHQFPNYSSELNVNALLLGDSALYLCASSPGQGMRVSTDTQYFGPGTRLTVL.

This sequence joins TRBV19 and TRBJ2-7; D is unclear. CDR3 size: 12 residues. Germline V gives CDR1 LNHDA, CDR2 SQIVND (reference sequence). The CDR3 loop reads CTLRWVDYEQYF. CDR3 bases: TGTACATTGCGGTGGGTGGACTACGAGCAGTACTTC.

The J gene is TRBJ2-7, the V gene TRBV11-2, with 9 bases that match TRBD2. CDR3 length equals 15 residues. The V gene end was trimmed by 0 bases and the J gene end by 4 bases; junction bases not matched to a gene: 4. Germline CDR1 reads SGHAT; CDR2 reads FQNNGV. Here the CDR3 DNA reads TGTGCCAGCAGCTTAGAAGCGGGGGGTCTGTACGAGCAGTACTTC. Amino acid sequence: CASSLEAGGLYEQYF.

This CDR3 reads CSAFTGGNYGYTF. CDR3 DNA: TGCAGCGCATTTACAGGGGGTAACTATGGCTACACCTTC. The chain employs TRBV29-1 and TRBJ1-2; 8 bases match TRBD1. Germline V gene data show CDR1 as SQVTM and CDR2 as ANQGSEA. This CDR3 is built from 13 residues. J gave up 1 base and V 7 bases, and 5 bases lay outside the gene matches.

This clone was detected only a few times. The rearrangement uses TRBV4-1 and TRBJ1-1, with TRBD1 identical over 7 bases. V lost 3 bases, J lost 10 bases, and 11 bases stayed unmatched. This CDR3 contains 14 residues. CDR1 MGHRA and CDR2 YSYEKL come from the germline V gene. The chain's CDR3 is CASSQYPRQGAAFF. In DNA, the CDR3 is TGCGCCAGCAGCCAGTATCCCCGACAGGGTGCAGCTTTCTTT.

This chain joins TRBV29-1 and TRBJ2-2; D possibly corresponds to TRBD1 (7 bases). Trimming shortened V by 0 bases and J by 1 base, and 15 bases separated the two germline ends. Germline V gene sequence: CDR1 SQVTM, CDR2 ANQGSEA. The CDR3 spans 17 residues. Written as DNA, the CDR3 is TGCAGCGTTGAAGATCGGGGGAGACAGGGGAACACCGGGGAGCTGTTTTTT. Its translation is CSVEDRGRQGNTGELFF.

V gene TRBV5-1 combines with J gene TRBJ2-1; 8 positions agree with TRBD1. The CDR3 is 15 amino acids. The germline CDR1 and CDR2 sequences are SGHRS and YFSETQ. Unmatched junction bases numbered 5, after V lost 6 bases and J lost 0 bases. CDR3 amino acids: CASTGQGSSYNEQFF. The CDR3 coding sequence is TGCGCCAGCACCGGACAGGGCAGCTCCTACAATGAGCAGTTCTTC. The entire variable domain, with the rest obtained from reference TRBV5-1 and TRBJ2-1, is as follows: KAGVTQTPRYLIKTRGQQVTLSCSPISGHRSVSWYQQTPGQGLQFLFEYFSETQRNKGNFPGRFSGRQFSNSRSEMNVSTLELGDSALYLCASTGQGSSYNEQFFGPGTRLTVL.

The V and J genes are TRBV19 and TRBJ1-1; the match to TRBD1 covers 9 bases. V was pared by 5 bases and J by 4 bases, with 8 bases of the junction left unmatched. Germline V gene data show CDR1 as LNHDA and CDR2 as SQIVND (reference sequence). The CDR3 spans 15 residues. The CDR3 nucleotides are TGTGCCAGTAGTCCCGTGGGACAGGGTTCCACTGAAGCTTTCTTT. Amino acids: CASSPVGQGSTEAFF.

This chain connects TRBV18 to TRBJ1-2; D is undetermined. Trimming stripped 3 bases from V and 6 bases from J, with 11 bases between. From germline, CDR1 is KGHSH and CDR2 LQKENI. The CDR3 is 13 residues long. The CDR3 loop is CASSPNSEDGYTF. In nucleotides, the CDR3 is TGTGCCAGCTCACCGAATTCCGAGGATGGCTACACCTTC. Full variable domain (missing parts from reference TRBV18 and TRBJ1-2): NAGVMQNPRHLVRRRGQEARLRCSPMKGHSHVYWYRQLPEEGLKFMVYLQKENIIDESGMPKERFSAEFPKEGPSILRIQQVVRGDSAAYFCASSPNSEDGYTFGSGTRLTVV.

V and J are TRBV5-1 and TRBJ2-3; 12 bases align to TRBD1. This CDR3 region has 15 residues. CDR1 and CDR2 from the germline V gene are SGHRS and YFSETQ. V trimming: 4 bases; J trimming: 4 bases; junction bases outside the gene matches: 4. The CDR3 DNA is TGCGCCAGCAGCCGGGACAGGGGGCCAGCAGATACGCAGTATTTT. The encoded protein is CASSRDRGPADTQYF.

The gene calls are TRBV9 and TRBJ1-4, with 7 bases that match TRBD1. The CDR3 covers 14 residues. The J segment lost 7 bases and the V segment lost 2 bases, leaving 5 bases of the junction unmatched. CDR1 is SGDLS, CDR2 YYNGEE, per germline. The CDR3 spells CASSVTGRSEKLFF. CDR3 coding DNA: TGTGCCAGCAGCGTGACAGGGAGGAGTGAAAAACTGTTTTTT. Together with reference TRBV9 and TRBJ1-4, the CDR3 gives the full variable domain: DSGVTQTPKHLITATGQRVTLRCSPRSGDLSVYWYQQSLDQGLQFLIQYYNGEERAKGNILERFSAQQFPDLHSELNLSSLELGDSALYFCASSVTGRSEKLFFGSGTQLSVL.

The chain has TRBV30 and TRBJ1-5; unclear D gene. CDR3 length: 13 residues. V lost 0 bases, J lost 5 bases, and 8 bases lay in between. Germline CDR1 and CDR2: GTSNPN and SVGIG (reference sequence). This CDR3 is CAWSVSQDQPQHF. The CDR3 region has the DNA TGTGCCTGGAGTGTCTCTCAGGATCAGCCCCAGCATTTT.

V gene TRBV15 combines with J gene TRBJ2-5, with D perhaps assigned TRBD1 or TRBD2 (6 bases each). V was trimmed by 5 bases and J by 2 bases, leaving 15 bases between them. This CDR3 contains 15 residues. Germline V lookup: CDR1 LNHNV, CDR2 YYDKDF (reference sequence). Here the CDR3 reads CATSGGDKLQETQYF. CDR3 nucleotides: TGTGCCACCAGCGGAGGGGACAAGCTACAAGAGACCCAGTACTTC.

Points on this clone: The junction does not match germline at one end; this may be a read error. This chain connects TRBV7-9 to TRBJ2-7, with TRBD2 as a possible D gene (5 bases). Germline-derived CDR1 and CDR2 are SEHNR and FQNEAQ (reference sequence). The CDR3 totals 12 residues. CDR3 nucleotide sequence: TGTTCCAGCAGCTTTCGGCTCGAGGGGCAGTACTTC. Its translation is CSSSFRLEGQYF.

The chain recombines TRBV25-1 with TRBJ1-5; 9 bases are shared with TRBD1. CDR1 and CDR2 from the germline V gene are MGHDK and SYGVNS. The CDR3 has 14 amino acids. Trimming cost V 8 bases and J 1 base; bases outside gene matches: 3. CDR3 residues: CASRGQGSNQPQHF. CDR3 nucleotide sequence: TGTGCCAGCCGGGGACAGGGAAGCAATCAGCCCCAGCATTTT.

The rearrangement uses TRBV9 and TRBJ2-1, with TRBD2 matching over 10 bases. The CDR3 is 15 amino acids. J gave up 4 bases and V 3 bases, and 4 bases lay outside the gene matches. Germline lookup yields CDR1 SGDLS and CDR2 YYNGEE. CDR3 region: CASSASGRDYNEQFF. CDR3 bases: TGTGCCAGCAGCGCCAGCGGGAGGGATTACAATGAGCAGTTCTTC.

The rearrangement joins TRBV6-1 to TRBJ1-2; a weak D match, TRBD1 (6 bases). CDR1 and CDR2 (germline): MNHNS, SASEGT. CDR3 length: 16 residues. V dropped 0 bases and J dropped 5 bases, with 16 bases sitting between them. The CDR3 DNA reads as TGTGCCAGCAGTGAAGCGCTGTCAGGGGAGGGGTATGGCTACACCTTC. The encoded protein is CASSEALSGEGYGYTF.

The chain carries TRBV12-5 and TRBJ2-1, with 11 bases identical to TRBD2. V shed 7 bases, J shed 3 bases, and the junction held 5 bases outside the gene matches. The CDR3 has 15 residues. Germline CDR1 LGHNT, CDR2 FRNRAP. The DNA of the CDR3 is TGTGCTAGTGACCTACTAGCGGGGGACTACAATGAGCAGTTCTTC. Residues: CASDLLAGDYNEQFF.

The rearrangement links TRBV4-2 to TRBJ2-7; 8 positions agree with TRBD2. The CDR3 spans 16 residues. Germline CDR1 and CDR2: LGHNA and YNFKEQ. The J segment lost 6 bases and the V segment lost 3 bases, leaving 13 bases of the junction unmatched. CDR3 bases: TGTGCCAGCAGCCATAATATCGGGACTAGTCTGGGCGAGCAGTACTTC. It codes for CASSHNIGTSLGEQYF.

This clone was observed a few times. This sequence joins TRBV19 and TRBJ2-5; TRBD2 matches at 8 bases. This CDR3 is 14 amino acids long. Germline assignment: CDR1 LNHDA and CDR2 SQIVND (reference sequence). The junction had 6 bases not matched to a gene; V was cut back by 5 bases and J by 4 bases. The CDR3 DNA sequence: TGTGCCAGTAGTCGCCGGGAGGGCCGAGAGACCCAGTACTTC. It specifies CASSRREGRETQYF.

On this clone: The germline gene is not matched at one end of the junction; a read error may be the cause. This same CDR3 is encoded by further DNA sequences in the sample. This sequence joins TRBV6-1 and TRBJ1-4; D is unclear. Germline loops: CDR1 MNHNS, CDR2 SASEGT. The CDR3 loop spans 15 amino acids. The CDR3 sequence is CASSELEGLGEKLFF. Written as DNA, the CDR3 is TGCGCCAGCAGTGAATTGGAGGGCTTAGGGGAAAAACTGTTTTTT.

This clone was counted a single time. This chain uses TRBV5-1 with TRBJ2-5; 8 nucleotides match TRBD1. The CDR3 sequence is 14 residues long. Germline V lookup: CDR1 SGHRS, CDR2 YFSETQ. V lost 4 bases and J lost 5; bases outside the gene matches: 7. CDR3 protein: CASSPGGRSETQYF. The CDR3 DNA sequence: TGCGCCAGCAGCCCAGGGGGCCGGTCGGAGACCCAGTACTTC.

CDR3 protein: CASSESRSGGYGYTF. The CDR3 DNA follows: TGTGCCAGCAGTGAATCCCGGAGCGGGGGGTATGGCTACACCTTC. The chain recombines TRBV25-1 with TRBJ1-2, with D possibly matching TRBD1 (5 bases). The CDR3 contains 15 residues. Between the trimmed V and J ends, which lost 1 base and 5 bases, there was a span of 14 bases. Germline lookup yields CDR1 MGHDK and CDR2 SYGVNS.

The rearrangement joins TRBV6-5 to TRBJ1-5, with 7 nucleotides matching TRBD1. The CDR3 consists of 13 residues. With V trimmed by 6 bases and J by 4 bases, 3 bases remained unmatched. Germline loops: CDR1 MNHEY, CDR2 SVGAGI. For the CDR3, the DNA is TGTGCCAGCAGCCGGGACAGAAATCAGCCCCAGCATTTT. Protein sequence: CASSRDRNQPQHF.

In this sample, this clone turned up once. This sequence joins TRBV19 and TRBJ2-2, with D unclear. Germline lookup yields CDR1 LNHDA and CDR2 SQIVND (reference sequence). Trimming stripped 5 bases from V and 4 bases from J, with 8 bases between. CDR3 size: 13 residues. DNA of the CDR3: TGTGCCAGTAGTTTCTCGGGCACCGGGGAGCTGTTTTTT. Residues: CASSFSGTGELFF.

The chain couples TRBV7-9 to TRBJ2-7; 7 bases match TRBD1. The length of the CDR3 is 15 residues. Trimming removed 1 base from V and 3 bases from J; junction bases left unmatched: 6. From germline, CDR1 is SEHNR and CDR2 FQNEAQ (reference sequence). CDR3 coding DNA: TGTGCCAGCAGCTTAGGAGACAGGGTTAACTACGAGCAGTACTTC. Amino acids: CASSLGDRVNYEQYF.

The CDR3 here is CASSLVLGGFSTDGYTF. DNA of the CDR3: TGTGCCAGCAGCTTGGTGTTGGGGGGTTTTTCGACTGATGGCTACACCTTC. The chain recombines TRBV5-4 with TRBJ1-2, with D maybe TRBD1 (5 bases). This CDR3 region has 17 residues. V dropped 0 bases and J dropped 6 bases, with 21 bases sitting between them. Germline V gene data show CDR1 as SGHNT and CDR2 as YYREEE (reference sequence).

The chain is built from TRBV14 and TRBJ1-4; D not certain. Germline CDR1 SGHDN, CDR2 FVKESK. The CDR3 runs to 16 residues. The V end lost 1 base, the J end lost 4 bases, and 13 bases lay between the germline ends. CDR3 nucleotide sequence: TGTGCCAGCAGCCAAGCAACGTCAGGTTTTAATGAAAAACTGTTTTTT. Translating it yields CASSQATSGFNEKLFF.

V is TRBV27 and J is TRBJ2-4; D not certain. The CDR3 consists of 14 residues. In germline, CDR1 is MNHEY, CDR2 SMNVEV (reference sequence). V was trimmed by 7 bases and J by 0 bases, leaving 10 bases between them. The CDR3 region has the DNA TGTGCCAGCATCCGAGCTCTAGCCAAAAACATTCAGTACTTC. Translating gives CASIRALAKNIQYF.

In DNA form, the CDR3 reads TGCACCAGCAGCCAAGAGGCACCCGGGACAGATAATGAAAAACTGTTTTTT. Translated, it gives CTSSQEAPGTDNEKLFF. The V and J genes are TRBV1 and TRBJ1-4; the table's D call of TRBD1 was not tested on the DNA. TRBV1 is noted as a pseudogene. The CDR3 spans 17 residues.

The chain recombines TRBV6-6 with TRBJ2-1; D is unclear. In germline, CDR1 is MNHNY, CDR2 SVGAGI (reference sequence). The V end lost 3 bases, the J end lost 9 bases, and 9 bases lay between the germline ends. This CDR3 is 12 amino acids long. The CDR3 DNA reads TGTGCCAGCAGTTATAGCCCGGGTGAGCAGTTCTTC. This gives the protein CASSYSPGEQFF.

This chain links TRBV5-1 with TRBJ1-6; 7 bases match TRBD1. V lost 1 base to trimming and J lost 7 bases; unmatched junction nucleotides: 2. From germline, CDR1 is SGHRS and CDR2 YFSETQ. The CDR3 consists of 14 residues. In DNA, the CDR3 is TGCGCCAGCAGCTTGTCGGGACAGAATTCACCCCTCCACTTT. Its protein product is CASSLSGQNSPLHF.